The clone carrying this TCR beta chain was counted at least ten times. With V trimmed by 1 base and J by 2 bases, 29 bases remained unmatched. CDR1 SGHKS and CDR2 YYEKEE come from the germline V gene (reference sequence). CDR3 length: 23 amino acids. Using a CD8+CD4-CCR7+CD45RA+ phenotype, naive CD8 T cells were sorted. TCRdb reanalysed the PCR reads using MiXCR and keeps one entry per CDR3 protein. The table records just over 95,000 distinct CDR3 sequences, 20% to 25% of them present only once. These data originate in a study of molecular identifiers for immune sequencing clone quantification. The chain recombines TRBV5-5 with TRBJ1-2; 7 positions agree with TRBD1. Sequencing was performed on naive CD8+ T cells from blood, with Jurkat cell RNA spiked in. The subset: FACS-sorted CD8+CD4-CCR7+CD45RA+ naive T cells. This TCR derives from a human donor in good health. Some libraries in this study had Jurkat cell RNA spiked in. The CDR3 sequence: CASSLMAPGQKASDLQVNYGYTF. The DNA for the CDR3 is TGTGCCAGCAGCTTGATGGCACCGGGACAGAAGGCCTCTGATCTTCAGGTCAACTATGGCTACACCTTC.